This T cell receptor beta chain emerged from a study of vaccination and CD4 T cells after COVID-19. Whole-study results and caveats: Spike mono-reactivity was found in 304 of the 307 vaccine-specific clones identified in convalescent patients.

Indicated treatment: 10-day PBMC culture with coronavirus spike peptide pools or control peptides (ViraFEST assay). CD4+ T cells that had been cultured provided DNA sequenced with the Oncomine TCR Beta short-read assay. TCRdb used MiXCR to reprocess the PCR reads, holding one entry per CDR3 protein. The table lists around 21,000 distinct CDR3 sequences, around 52% of them singletons. As concerns this clonotype: Its antigen is still unknown.

J gave up 2 bases and V 3 bases, and 9 bases lay outside the gene matches. Germline CDR1 SEHNR, CDR2 FQNEAQ (reference sequence). The CDR3 runs to 16 residues. This chain links TRBV7-9 with TRBJ2-5; 7 bases map to TRBD1. The TCR sequence derives from a human donor who had recovered from COVID-19. Sequencing input: CD4+ T cells from blood, cultured in vitro. Here the CDR3 DNA reads TGTGCCAGCAGCTTGGCGACTGGGACAGCACAAGAGACCCAGTACTTC. It codes for CASSLATGTAQETQYF. The variable domain in full, completed from reference TRBV7-9 and TRBJ2-5, reads DTGVSQNPRHKITKRGQNVTFRCDPISEHNRLYWYRQTLGQGPEFLTYFQNEAQLEKSRLLSDRFSAERPKGSFSTLEIQRTEQGDSAMYLCASSLATGTAQETQYFGPGTRLLVL.